These 15 T cell receptor beta chains were sequenced from one sample in a study of T-cell reconstitution after alpha-beta-depleted transplantation in children. For TCRbeta, the library was prepared with unique molecular identifiers. Using its own MiXCR run on the PCR reads, TCRdb lists one record per CDR3 protein. The sample has about 580,000 distinct CDR3 sequences; 25% to 30% are singletons. Source: PBMCs, taken before TCRalphabeta/CD19-depleted stem cell transplant. The source of these receptors is a boy less than two years old with Wiskott-Aldrich syndrome, due to receive a stem cell transplant.

The chain combines TRBV5-1 with TRBJ2-7, with 7 bases identical to TRBD2. Unmatched junction bases numbered 3, after V lost 3 bases and J lost 3 bases. From germline, CDR1 is SGHRS and CDR2 YFSETQ. The CDR3 has 13 residues. This CDR3 is CASSWGGGYEQYF. The CDR3 nucleotides read TGCGCCAGCAGCTGGGGGGGAGGCTACGAGCAGTACTTC.

This clonotype has a handful of counts. V and J are TRBV9 and TRBJ2-7; D is perhaps TRBD1 or TRBD2 (5 bases each). Germline V gene data show CDR1 as SGDLS and CDR2 as YYNGEE. The CDR3 consists of 16 residues. V was cut by 4 bases and J by 6 bases, with 23 bases left in between. CDR3 sequence: CASSMGPMTGGREQYF. The CDR3 bases are TGTGCCAGCAGCATGGGACCGATGACTGGGGGACGCGAGCAGTACTTC.

This clonotype occurred a few times. The rearrangement uses TRBV20-1 and TRBJ2-7; 8 nucleotides agree with TRBD1. Germline CDR1 DFQATT, CDR2 SNEGSKA (reference sequence). The CDR3 is made up of 13 amino acids. The J segment lost 6 bases and the V segment lost 7 bases, leaving 11 bases of the junction unmatched. The CDR3 region has the DNA TGCAGTGGGGGCTCAGGGGGCGTCTTCGAGCAGTACTTC. Protein sequence: CSGGSGGVFEQYF.

V usage is TRBV6-5 and J usage is TRBJ1-3; D is unresolved. Germline-derived CDR1 and CDR2 are MNHEY and SVGAGI. The CDR3 spans 15 residues. The germline V and J ends were trimmed by 2 bases and 1 base, with 9 bases remaining between them. The CDR3 protein is CASSYVSDSGNTIYF. The DNA for the CDR3 is TGTGCCAGCAGTTACGTGTCGGATTCTGGAAACACCATATATTTT.

The V and J genes are TRBV19 and TRBJ1-2; TRBD1 matches 7 bases. Germline CDR1 and CDR2: LNHDA and SQIVND (reference sequence). This CDR3 region has 13 residues. V lost 5 bases and J lost 5; bases outside the gene matches: 5. CDR3 protein: CASSPTGPYGYTF. CDR3 DNA: TGTGCCAGTAGTCCGACAGGGCCGTATGGCTACACCTTC.

J is TRBJ2-1 and V is TRBV19; 9 nucleotides match TRBD2. Germline V CDR1 and CDR2: LNHDA, SQIVND (reference sequence). V was clipped by 0 bases and J by 10 bases; unmatched bases: 1. The CDR3 is 13 residues long. The CDR3 here is CASSIDGLAEQFF. CDR3 DNA sequence: TGTGCCAGTAGTATAGATGGACTAGCGGAGCAGTTCTTC.

The genes are TRBV20-1 and TRBJ2-2; possibly TRBD1 for D (7 bases). Trimming cost V 6 bases and J 4 bases, with 18 bases left between them. CDR1 is DFQATT, CDR2 SNEGSKA, per germline (reference sequence). The length of the CDR3 is 15 residues. Here the CDR3 reads CSARRQGGRTGELFF. CDR3 in DNA: TGCAGTGCGAGGCGACAGGGAGGTCGCACCGGGGAGCTGTTTTTT.

This clonotype has more than one count but fewer than ten. The chain combines TRBV21-1 with TRBJ2-1; no check of the table's D call, TRBD2, against the DNA was made. TRBV21-1 represents a pseudogene. This CDR3 comprises 16 residues. CDR3 sequence reads: CASSKACGPRDHEQFF. CDR3 bases: TGTGCCAGCAGCAAAGCATGTGGCCCTCGGGACCATGAGCAGTTCTTC.

The chain couples TRBV20-1 to TRBJ2-1; 8 bases fit TRBD2. J lost 5 bases, V lost 0 bases, and 12 bases had no gene match. The CDR3 consists of 17 residues. Germline lookup yields CDR1 DFQATT and CDR2 SNEGSKA (reference sequence). CDR3 loop: CSARDPLRGLDDNEQFF. The CDR3 region has the DNA TGCAGTGCTAGAGATCCTCTCAGGGGACTAGACGACAATGAGCAGTTCTTC.

This chain connects TRBV5-6 to TRBJ2-5, with 14 bases aligning to TRBD2. The germline V gene has CDR1 SGHDT and CDR2 YYEEEE. V lost 4 bases, J lost 5 bases, and 7 bases stayed unmatched. CDR3 length equals 16 residues. The CDR3 region has the DNA TGTGCCAGCAGCCAACCGGGACTAGCGGGAGTGGAGACCCAGTACTTC. It is translated as CASSQPGLAGVETQYF.

The chain has TRBV24-1 and TRBJ2-3, with a weak D call TRBD2 (5 bases). Germline lookup yields CDR1 KGHDR and CDR2 SFDVKD. Between the trimmed V and J ends, which lost 10 bases and 0 bases, there was a span of 13 bases. There are 14 residues in the CDR3. In DNA, the CDR3 is TGTGCCACGACGGGAAGGGAGAGCACAGATACGCAGTATTTT. Protein sequence: CATTGRESTDTQYF.

The chain uses TRBV9 and TRBJ2-1; possible D gene TRBD1, 5 bases. V was clipped by 0 bases and J by 8 bases, with 12 bases between them. CDR1 is SGDLS and CDR2 is YYNGEE in the germline V gene. The CDR3 totals 14 residues. CDR3 residues: CASSVGQFRDEQFF. For the CDR3, the DNA is TGTGCCAGCAGCGTAGGACAGTTCCGGGATGAGCAGTTCTTC.

This clonotype was seen only a few times. This CDR3 reads CASSLITEGEQFF. DNA of the CDR3: TGCGCCAGCAGCTTGATAACAGAGGGTGAGCAGTTCTTC. The chain has TRBV5-1 and TRBJ2-1, with D perhaps TRBD2 (5 bases). CDR3 size: 13 residues. The germline V and J ends were trimmed by 1 base and 9 bases, with 11 bases remaining between them. CDR1 is SGHRS and CDR2 is YFSETQ in the germline V gene.

The chain combines TRBV5-1 with TRBJ2-7; D gene ambiguous. The V gene lost 0 bases and the J gene lost 2 bases, with 6 bases spanning the gap. There are 13 residues in the CDR3. Germline V lookup: CDR1 SGHRS, CDR2 YFSETQ. DNA for the CDR3: TGCGCCAGCAGCTTGGAGCATGCCTACGAGCAGTACTTC. This translates into CASSLEHAYEQYF.

This chain uses TRBV20-1 with TRBJ2-2, with a possible D match to TRBD2 (6 bases). Germline V lookup: CDR1 DFQATT, CDR2 SNEGSKA (reference sequence). Trimming left V 0 bases short and J 8 bases short, with 19 bases between. CDR3 length: 16 residues. The DNA for the CDR3 is TGCAGTGCTAGAGATCGCGCGGGATTCGTATCGGGGGAGCTGTTTTTT. This sequence encodes CSARDRAGFVSGELFF.